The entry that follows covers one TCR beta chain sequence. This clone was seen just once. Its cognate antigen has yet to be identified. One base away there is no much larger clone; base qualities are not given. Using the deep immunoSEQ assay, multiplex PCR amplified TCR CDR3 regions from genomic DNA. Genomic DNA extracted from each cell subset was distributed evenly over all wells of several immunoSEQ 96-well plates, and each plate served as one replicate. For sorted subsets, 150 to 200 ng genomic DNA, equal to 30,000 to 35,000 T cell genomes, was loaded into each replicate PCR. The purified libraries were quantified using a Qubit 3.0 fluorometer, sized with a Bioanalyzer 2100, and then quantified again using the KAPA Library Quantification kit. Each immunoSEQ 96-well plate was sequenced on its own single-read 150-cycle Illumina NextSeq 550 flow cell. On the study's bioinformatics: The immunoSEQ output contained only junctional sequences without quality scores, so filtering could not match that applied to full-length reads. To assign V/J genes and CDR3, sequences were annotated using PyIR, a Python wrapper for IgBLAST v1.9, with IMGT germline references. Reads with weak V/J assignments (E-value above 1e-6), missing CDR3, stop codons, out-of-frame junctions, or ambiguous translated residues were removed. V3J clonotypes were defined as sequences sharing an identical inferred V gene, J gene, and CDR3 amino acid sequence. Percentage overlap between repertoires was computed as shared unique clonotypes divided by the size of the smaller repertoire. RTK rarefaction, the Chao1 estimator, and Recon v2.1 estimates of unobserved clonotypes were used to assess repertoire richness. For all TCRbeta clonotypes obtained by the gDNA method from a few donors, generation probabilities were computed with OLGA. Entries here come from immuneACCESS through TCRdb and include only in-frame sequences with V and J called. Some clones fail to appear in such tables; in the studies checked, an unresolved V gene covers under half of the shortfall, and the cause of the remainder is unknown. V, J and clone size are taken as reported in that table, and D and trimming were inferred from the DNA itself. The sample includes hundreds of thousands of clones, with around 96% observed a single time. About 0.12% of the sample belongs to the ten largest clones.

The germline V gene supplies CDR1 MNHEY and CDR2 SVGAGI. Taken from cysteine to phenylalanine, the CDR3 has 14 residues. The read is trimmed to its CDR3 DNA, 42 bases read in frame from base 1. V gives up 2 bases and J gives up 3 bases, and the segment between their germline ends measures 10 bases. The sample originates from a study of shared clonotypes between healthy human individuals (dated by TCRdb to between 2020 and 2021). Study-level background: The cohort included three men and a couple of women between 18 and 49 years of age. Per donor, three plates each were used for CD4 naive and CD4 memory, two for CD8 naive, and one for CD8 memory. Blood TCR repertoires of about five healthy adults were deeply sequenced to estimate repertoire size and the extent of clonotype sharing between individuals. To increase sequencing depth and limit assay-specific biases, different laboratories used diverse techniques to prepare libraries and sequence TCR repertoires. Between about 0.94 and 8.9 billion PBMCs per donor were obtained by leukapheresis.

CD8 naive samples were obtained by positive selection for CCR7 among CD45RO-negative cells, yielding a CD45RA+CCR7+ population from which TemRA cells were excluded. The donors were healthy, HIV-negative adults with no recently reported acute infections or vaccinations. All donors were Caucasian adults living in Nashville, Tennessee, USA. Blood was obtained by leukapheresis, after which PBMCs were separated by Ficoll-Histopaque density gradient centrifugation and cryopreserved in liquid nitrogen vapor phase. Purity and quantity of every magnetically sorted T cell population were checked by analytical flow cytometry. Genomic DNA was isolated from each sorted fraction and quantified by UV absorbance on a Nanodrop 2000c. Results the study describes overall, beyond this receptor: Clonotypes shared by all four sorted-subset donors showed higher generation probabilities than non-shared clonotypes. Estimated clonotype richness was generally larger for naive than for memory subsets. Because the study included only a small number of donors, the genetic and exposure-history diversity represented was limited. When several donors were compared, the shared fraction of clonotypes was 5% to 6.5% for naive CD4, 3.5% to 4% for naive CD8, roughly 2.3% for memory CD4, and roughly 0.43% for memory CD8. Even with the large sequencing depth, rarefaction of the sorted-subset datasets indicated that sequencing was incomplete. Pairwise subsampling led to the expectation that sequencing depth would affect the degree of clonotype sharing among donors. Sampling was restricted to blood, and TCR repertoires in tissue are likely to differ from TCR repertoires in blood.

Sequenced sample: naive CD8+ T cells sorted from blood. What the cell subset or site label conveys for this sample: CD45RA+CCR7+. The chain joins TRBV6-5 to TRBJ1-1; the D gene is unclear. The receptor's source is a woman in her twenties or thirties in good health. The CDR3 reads CASSYGEGYTEAFF. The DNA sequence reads TGTGCCAGCAGTTACGGGGAAGGTTACACTGAAGCTTTCTTT.